Listed here are 15 T cell receptor beta chains from one sample, sequenced in a study of human T cells and chemical hapten exposure. TCRdb fed the RACE reads into MiXCR, producing one record per CDR3 protein. The sample holds 55,000 to 85,000 distinct CDR3 sequences, roughly 9.8% seen once. As for time point: patch test 1, 2 weeks after DPC sensitization. The sample's treatment: therapeutic diphenylcyclopropenone sensitization with weekly scalp DPC. The sequencing used whole blood, collected in connection with sensitization to the hapten diphenylcyclopropenone (DPC). Source of these receptors: a middle-aged woman with alopecia areata. Some clones in this sample may be carry-over from other donors' samples.

In this sample, this clonotype turned up many times. The V gene is TRBV6-2 or TRBV6-3, the J gene TRBJ1-1; D gene unclear. This CDR3 is built from 14 residues. Germline-derived CDR1 and CDR2 are MNHEY and SVGEGT. V lost 1 base, J lost 2 bases, and 8 bases lay in between. Here the CDR3 DNA reads TGTGCCAGCAGTTACTTTTTCGGAAACACTGAAGCTTTCTTT. This encodes CASSYFFGNTEAFF.

The chain has TRBV28 and TRBJ2-4, with D tentatively TRBD1 or TRBD2 (6 bases each). The CDR3 consists of 14 residues. Per germline, CDR1 MDHEN and CDR2 SYDVKM. Trimming pared 5 bases from V and 7 bases from J, leaving 15 bases between. CDR3 DNA sequence: TGTGCCAGCAGTGGGGGGCCCAGCGGCAACATTCAGTACTTC. As protein: CASSGGPSGNIQYF.

This clonotype was observed at least ten times. The rearrangement links TRBV7-9 to TRBJ1-4; D ambiguous. The germline CDR1 and CDR2 sequences are SEHNR and FQNEAQ (reference sequence). The CDR3 is made up of 12 amino acids. Trimming cost V 4 bases and J 7 bases, with 7 bases left between them. CDR3 sequence: CASSSLVEKLFF. In nucleotides, the CDR3 is TGTGCCAGCAGCTCCCTGGTTGAAAAACTGTTTTTT.

This clonotype was counted ten times or more. The V gene is TRBV18, the J gene TRBJ1-5; tentatively, D is TRBD1 (5 bases). CDR1 and CDR2 (germline): KGHSH, LQKENI. Deletions cut 6 bases from V and 7 bases from J, with 13 bases between. The CDR3 covers 13 residues. The CDR3 reads CASSQGKDQPQHF. Written as DNA, the CDR3 is TGTGCCAGCTCCCAGGGCAAGGACCAGCCCCAGCATTTT.

There are many counts of this clonotype. The chain recombines TRBV7-2 with TRBJ1-3; D gene ambiguous. The CDR3 totals 8 residues. Germline V CDR1 and CDR2: SGHTA, FQGNSA. V was pared by 6 bases and J by 14 bases, with 5 bases between. Here the CDR3 DNA reads TGTGCCAGCAGTCCCCTATATTTT. Translating it yields CASSPLYF.

There are many counts of this clonotype. V usage is TRBV6-1 and J usage is TRBJ1-4; D gene uncertain. Trimming removed 2 bases from V and 4 bases from J, with 11 bases in between. Germline lookup yields CDR1 MNHNS and CDR2 SASEGT. The CDR3 is 15 residues long. The DNA for the CDR3 is TGTGCCAGCAGTGAATGGCCAGCTAATAATGAAAAACTGTTTTTT. Translating gives CASSEWPANNEKLFF.

At least ten counts were recorded for this clonotype. The chain joins TRBV7-9 to TRBJ2-7; D is possibly TRBD1 or TRBD2 (5 bases each). The CDR3 has 14 amino acids. CDR1 and CDR2 from the germline V gene are SEHNR and FQNEAQ (reference sequence). The V end was cut by 5 bases, the J end by 4 bases, with 15 bases between. The CDR3 DNA reads TGTGCCAGCAGCCCCCGAGGGGATCCTTACGAGCAGTACTTC. Encoded protein: CASSPRGDPYEQYF.

In this sample, this clonotype turned up many times. This chain connects TRBV24-1 to TRBJ1-1, with TRBD1 matching over 7 bases. Germline CDR1 is KGHDR and CDR2 is SFDVKD. CDR3 size: 15 residues. With V trimmed by 2 bases and J by 5 bases, 7 bases remained unmatched. The CDR3 DNA reads TGTGCCACCAGTGATTCTGAACAGGGGCGGACTGAAGCTTTCTTT. Translating it yields CATSDSEQGRTEAFF.

CDR3 nucleotide sequence: TGCAGCGGCGTCCGGGACCACGAGCAGTACTTC. Translated, it gives CSGVRDHEQYF. The chain couples TRBV29-1 to TRBJ2-7; TRBD1 or TRBD2 may be the D gene (5 bases each). The CDR3 is 11 residues long. Looked up from germline, CDR1 is SQVTM and CDR2 is ANQGSEA. The V end was cut by 7 bases, the J end by 5 bases, with 12 bases between.

This clonotype was observed a few times. J is TRBJ1-5 and V is TRBV11-2, with 9 nucleotides matching TRBD1. V was pared by 3 bases and J by 2 bases, with 5 bases of the junction left unmatched. This CDR3 is built from 16 residues. Germline CDR1 is SGHAT and CDR2 is FQNNGV. In DNA, the CDR3 is TGTGCCAGCAGCTTCCGGACAGGGGATGGCAATCAGCCCCAGCATTTT. This sequence encodes CASSFRTGDGNQPQHF.

In its sample, this clonotype was seen many times. The chain has TRBV20-1 and TRBJ2-1; D is unresolved. Trimming removed 5 bases from V and 0 bases from J, with 8 bases in between. This CDR3 comprises 13 residues. Germline V gives CDR1 DFQATT, CDR2 SNEGSKA (reference sequence). In DNA, the CDR3 is TGCAGTGCTTCTGAGTTCTCCTACAATGAGCAGTTCTTC. Protein: CSASEFSYNEQFF.

This clonotype has a count of ten or more. V is TRBV2 and J is TRBJ2-1; D is undetermined. CDR3 length equals 15 residues. Germline CDR1 and CDR2: SNHLY and FYNNEI. Deletions cut 2 bases from V and 10 bases from J, with 18 bases between. Here the CDR3 DNA reads TGTGCCAGCAGTGAAAAATGGTCCGGGTTGTGGGAGCAGTTCTTC. Translated: CASSEKWSGLWEQFF.

This clonotype was observed many times. The gene calls are TRBV9 and TRBJ2-3, with 8 bases matching TRBD2. V shed 0 bases and J 2 bases; nucleotides not matched to a gene: 5. The CDR3 loop spans 16 amino acids. Germline-derived CDR1 and CDR2 are SGDLS and YYNGEE. CDR3 loop: CASSVVPGGFTDTQYF. The DNA of the CDR3 is TGTGCCAGCAGCGTAGTACCGGGGGGGTTCACAGATACGCAGTATTTT.

The CDR3 DNA sequence: TGTGCCAGCTCACCATTAGGGACCCAACAAGAGACCCAGTACTTC. As protein: CASSPLGTQQETQYF. The chain recombines TRBV18 with TRBJ2-5; D possibly matches TRBD1 or TRBD2 (5 bases each). The ends were cut back, 2 bases at V and 2 bases at J, with 12 bases in the middle. From germline, CDR1 is KGHSH and CDR2 LQKENI. The length of the CDR3 is 15 residues.

This clonotype was seen a few times. The chain is built from TRBV12-3 or TRBV12-4 and TRBJ1-5; 7 bases map to TRBD1. CDR3 length: 15 amino acids. V gave up 6 bases and J gave up 1 base; unmatched junction bases: 6. The CDR3 sequence: CASRAGQVSNQPQHF. The CDR3 DNA sequence: TGTGCCAGCAGAGCTGGACAGGTGAGCAATCAGCCCCAGCATTTT.